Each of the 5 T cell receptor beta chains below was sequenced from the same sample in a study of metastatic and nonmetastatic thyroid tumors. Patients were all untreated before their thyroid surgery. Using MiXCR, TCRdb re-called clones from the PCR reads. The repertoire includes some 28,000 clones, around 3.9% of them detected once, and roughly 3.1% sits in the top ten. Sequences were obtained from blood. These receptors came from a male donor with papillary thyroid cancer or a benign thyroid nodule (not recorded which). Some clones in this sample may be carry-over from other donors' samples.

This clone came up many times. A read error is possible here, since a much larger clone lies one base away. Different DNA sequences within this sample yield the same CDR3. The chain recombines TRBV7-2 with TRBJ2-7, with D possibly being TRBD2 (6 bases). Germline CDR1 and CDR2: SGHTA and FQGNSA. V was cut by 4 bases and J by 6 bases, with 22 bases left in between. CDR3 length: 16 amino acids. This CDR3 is CASSSPTSGSLSEQYF. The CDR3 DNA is TGTGCCAGCAGCTCCCCGACTAGTGGGAGTCTGAGCGAGCAGTACTTC.

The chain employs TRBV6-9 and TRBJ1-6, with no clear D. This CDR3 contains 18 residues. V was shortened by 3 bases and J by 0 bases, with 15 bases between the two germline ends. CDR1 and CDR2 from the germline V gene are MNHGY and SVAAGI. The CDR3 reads CASSYHASSSSYNSPLHF. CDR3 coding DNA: TGTGCCAGCAGTTACCACGCCTCGTCGAGCTCCTATAATTCACCCCTCCACTTT.

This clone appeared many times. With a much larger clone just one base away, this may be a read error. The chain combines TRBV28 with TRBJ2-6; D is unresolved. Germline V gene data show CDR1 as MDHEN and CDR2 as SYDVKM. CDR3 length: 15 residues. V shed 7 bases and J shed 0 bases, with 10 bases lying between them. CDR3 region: CASKGGSSGANVLTF. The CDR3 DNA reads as TGTGCCAGCAAGGGCGGTTCCTCTGGGGCCAACGTCCTGACTTTC.

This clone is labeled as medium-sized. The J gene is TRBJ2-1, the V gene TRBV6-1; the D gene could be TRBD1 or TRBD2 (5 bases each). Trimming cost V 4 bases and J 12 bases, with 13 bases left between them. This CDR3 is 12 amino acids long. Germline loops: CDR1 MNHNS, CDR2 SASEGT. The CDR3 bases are TGTGCCAGCAGTGGGGAGACAGTGGGGCAGTTCTTC. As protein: CASSGETVGQFF.

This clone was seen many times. For the CDR3, the DNA is TGTGCCAGCAGTGACCCGGGTGACTACGAGCAGTACTTC. Amino acids: CASSDPGDYEQYF. The rearrangement uses TRBV25-1 and TRBJ2-7; no firm D call. CDR3 length: 13 amino acids. Germline values: CDR1 MGHDK, CDR2 SYGVNS. Between the trimmed V and J ends, which lost 3 bases and 3 bases, there was a span of 9 bases.